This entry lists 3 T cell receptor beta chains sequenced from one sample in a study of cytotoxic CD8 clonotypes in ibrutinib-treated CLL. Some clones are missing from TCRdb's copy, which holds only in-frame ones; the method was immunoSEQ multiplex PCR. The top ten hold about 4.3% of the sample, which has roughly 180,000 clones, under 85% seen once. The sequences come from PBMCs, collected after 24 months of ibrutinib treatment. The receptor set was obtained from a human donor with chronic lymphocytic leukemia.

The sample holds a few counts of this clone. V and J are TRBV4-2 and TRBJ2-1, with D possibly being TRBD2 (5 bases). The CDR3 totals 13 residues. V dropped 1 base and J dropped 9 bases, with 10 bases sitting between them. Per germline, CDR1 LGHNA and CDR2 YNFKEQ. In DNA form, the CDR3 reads TGTGCCAGCAGCCAAGGGGAGCACGGTGAGCAGTTCTTC. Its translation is CASSQGEHGEQFF.

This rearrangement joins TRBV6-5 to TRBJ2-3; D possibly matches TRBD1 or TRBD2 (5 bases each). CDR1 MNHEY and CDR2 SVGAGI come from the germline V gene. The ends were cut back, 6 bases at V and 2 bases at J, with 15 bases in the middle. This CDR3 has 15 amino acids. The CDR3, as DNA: TGTGCCAGCAGGCCCCGGGGCTTGGACACAGATACGCAGTATTTT. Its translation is CASRPRGLDTDTQYF.

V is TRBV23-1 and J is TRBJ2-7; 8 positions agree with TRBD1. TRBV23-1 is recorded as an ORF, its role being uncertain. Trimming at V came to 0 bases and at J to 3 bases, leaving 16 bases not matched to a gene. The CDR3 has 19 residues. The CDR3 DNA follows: TGCGCCAGCAGTCAATCGCGCAACACCGGGACAGGCCTATACTACGAGCAGTACTTC. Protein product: CASSQSRNTGTGLYYEQYF.